This T cell receptor (beta chain) stems from a study of T-cell memory formation after mild COVID-19. Study in general: Across donors, TCR clusters were largely donor specific. Study-level points and caveats: Later expanders leaned CD4+, whereas clones that contracted between day 15 and 85 were balanced CD4/CD8. CD4+ contracting clones were found mainly in CM and EM, and CD8+ ones in EMRA.

Trimming removed 3 bases at V and 5 bases at J, with 11 bases between. Germline CDR1 and CDR2: SGHTA and FQGNSA. This CDR3 spans 13 amino acids. This clonotype was picked up a small number of times. What it binds is not known. 5'RACE, which relied on constant-segment primers, yielded TCR alpha and TCR beta cDNA libraries carrying sample barcodes and UMIs. MiXCR, applied by TCRdb to the 5' RACE reads, yields one record per CDR3 protein. The sample has about 340,000 distinct CDR3 sequences, approximately 16% seen once. The chain carries TRBV7-2 and TRBJ2-7; D may be TRBD1 or TRBD2 (6 bases each). The clonotype originates from a young man who had mild COVID-19 (a few samples of this study predate the infection). Cell type and time point are not known. What was sequenced was PBMCs or a T cell subset sorted from them (not recorded which). The CDR3 here is CASSFPGANEQYF. CDR3 DNA: TGTGCCAGCAGCTTTCCGGGGGCCAACGAGCAGTACTTC.